Below are 9 T cell receptor beta chains sequenced from a single sample in a study of OX40 agonist ivuxolimab in advanced cancers. The library was made by the immunoSEQ multiplex PCR assay. What TCRdb holds here is the immuneACCESS table cut down to in-frame rearrangements. Part of the clones is not present; checked against another copy, under half of the missing clones reflect an unresolved V gene, and the others are unexplained. The table for this sample lists approximately 84,000 clones; around 83% of them were counted only once. The ten biggest clones cover around 0.97% of the sample. The input for sequencing was CD4+ or CD8+ T cells sorted from blood, taken in a trial of the OX40 agonist ivuxolimab. These receptor sequences come from an adult with an advanced solid tumor such as melanoma, head and neck, liver or kidney cancer.

In nucleotides, the CDR3 is TGTGCCTGGACCCCGGGAACAAACTATGGCTACACCTTC. As protein: CAWTPGTNYGYTF. The rearrangement links TRBV30 to TRBJ1-2; D ambiguous. V was clipped by 4 bases and J by 2 bases, with 11 bases between them. The CDR3 length is 13 residues. Germline V gives CDR1 GTSNPN, CDR2 SVGIG (reference sequence).

The chain joins TRBV6-1 to TRBJ2-7, with a tentative D call TRBD1 (6 bases). The CDR3 runs 14 residues. The V gene's germline CDR1 is MNHNS and CDR2 SASEGT. V gave up 7 bases and J gave up 3 bases, with 16 bases separating them. The CDR3 spells CASTLDRNYYEQYF. CDR3 nucleotides: TGTGCCAGCACCCTTGACAGGAATTACTACGAGCAGTACTTC.

J is TRBJ1-3 and V is TRBV14; D is uncertain. Germline loops: CDR1 SGHDN, CDR2 FVKESK. The V gene lost 1 base and the J gene lost 2 bases, with 9 bases spanning the gap. This CDR3 is 15 amino acids long. CDR3 nucleotide sequence: TGTGCCAGCAGCCAAGTTCCAGGAGCTGGAAACACCATATATTTT. Its translation is CASSQVPGAGNTIYF.

The chain couples TRBV5-4 to TRBJ2-3; 7 bases fit TRBD1. V dropped 3 bases and J dropped 3; count of bases not matched to a gene: 13. This CDR3 spans 17 amino acids. Germline CDR1 SGHNT, CDR2 YYREEE (reference sequence). The DNA for the CDR3 is TGTGCCAGCAGCTACTCGGACAGGCCGAGACTTACAGATACGCAGTATTTT. This sequence encodes CASSYSDRPRLTDTQYF.

This chain connects TRBV28 to TRBJ2-5; TRBD1 is a possible D gene (5 bases). Germline V gene data show CDR1 as MDHEN and CDR2 as SYDVKM. V lost 3 bases to trimming and J lost 3 bases, with 8 bases between them. CDR3 length: 13 amino acids. The CDR3 region has the DNA TGTGCCAGCAGTTTGGCCAGGGAAGAGACCCAGTACTTC. Translation gives CASSLAREETQYF.

The rearrangement links TRBV12-5 to TRBJ1-1; D perhaps matches TRBD1 (6 bases). The CDR3 sequence is 17 residues long. Germline V gene lookup returns CDR1 LGHNT and CDR2 FRNRAP. Trimming removed 0 bases at V and 5 bases at J, with 19 bases between. CDR3 sequence (DNA): TGTGCTAGTGGTTTGGTACCGCCCCTAAGGGGGGAAACTGAAGCTTTCTTT. Translating it yields CASGLVPPLRGETEAFF.

The chain couples TRBV5-1 to TRBJ1-3, with D possibly being TRBD1 (5 bases). The length of the CDR3 is 16 residues. V lost 4 bases and J lost 0, with 14 bases in between. In germline, CDR1 is SGHRS, CDR2 YFSETQ. CDR3: CASSEGTGVSGNTIYF. CDR3 nucleotide sequence: TGCGCCAGCAGCGAAGGTACAGGCGTCTCTGGAAACACCATATATTTT.

The V call is TRBV9, the J call TRBJ2-2; weak D call: TRBD2 (6 bases). The germline V and J ends were trimmed by 4 bases and 1 base, with 17 bases remaining between them. The CDR3 covers 17 residues. In germline, CDR1 is SGDLS, CDR2 YYNGEE. CDR3 sequence reads: CASSSRTGTWNTGELFF. CDR3 coding DNA: TGTGCCAGCAGCTCGCGAACCGGGACTTGGAACACCGGGGAGCTGTTTTTT.

The chain joins TRBV6-5 to TRBJ1-2; TRBD1 is a possible D gene (5 bases). This CDR3 contains 15 residues. The germline gives CDR1 MNHEY, CDR2 SVGAGI. The germline V and J ends were trimmed by 3 bases and 3 bases, with 14 bases remaining between them. The CDR3 here is CASSYLVGADYGYTF. In nucleotides, the CDR3 is TGTGCCAGCAGTTATCTCGTTGGGGCGGACTATGGCTACACCTTC.